This is a list of T cell receptor beta chains from one sample in a study of blood T cell repertoires in COVID-19. TCRdb's table, derived via immunoSEQ multiplex PCR, lists solely in-frame clones and lacks some. Of 150,000 to 250,000 clones in the sample, around 81% are singletons; the top ten hold roughly 7%. The sequenced sample consisted of PBMCs or T cells enriched from blood (not recorded which). These receptors originate from a man between 35 and 55 years old who had recovered from COVID-19. The CDR3 runs from the conserved cysteine through the conserved F or W. Fields, in order: clone size, V gene, D gene, J gene, CDR3 protein, CDR3 DNA. D genes are given only for firm matches. Expanded clones are given a class, and other clones once, few, many or no size at all.

size: -; V: TRBV5-4; D: -; J: TRBJ1-6; CDR3: CASSFRGGRSPLHF; DNA: TGTGCCAGCAGCTTTAGGGGGGGAAGATCACCCCTCCACTTT
size: -; V: TRBV3-1/TRBV3-2; D: -; J: TRBJ1-1; CDR3: CASSQLPRNTEAFF; DNA: TGTGCCAGCAGCCAATTACCCAGGAACACTGAAGCTTTCTTT
size: once; V: TRBV18; D: TRBD1; J: TRBJ1-2; CDR3: CASFGQGEHYF; DNA: TGTGCCAGCTTTGGACAGGGGGAGCATTACTTC
size: -; V: TRBV5-4; D: -; J: TRBJ1-1; CDR3: CASSPSTNTEAFF; DNA: TGTGCCAGCAGCCCCTCCACTAACACTGAAGCTTTCTTT
size: -; V: TRBV30; D: -; J: TRBJ1-1; CDR3: CAWRRAGPEAFF; DNA: TGTGCCTGGAGGAGAGCGGGGCCTGAAGCTTTCTTT
size: -; V: TRBV5-4; D: TRBD1; J: TRBJ2-3; CDR3: CASKIDRGRKTDTQYF; DNA: TGTGCCAGTAAAATAGACAGGGGGCGCAAAACAGATACGCAGTATTTT
size: -; V: TRBV11-2; D: TRBD1; J: TRBJ2-7; CDR3: CASSPGTAYEQYF; DNA: TGTGCCAGCAGCCCTGGGACAGCTTACGAGCAGTACTTC
size: -; V: TRBV4-1; D: -; J: TRBJ1-1; CDR3: CASSQRVDRMQSTEAFF; DNA: TGCGCCAGCAGCCAACGCGTGGACAGAATGCAAAGCACTGAAGCTTTCTTT
size: -; V: TRBV5-5; D: TRBD1; J: TRBJ1-2; CDR3: CASSLAGQGNYGYTF; DNA: TGTGCCAGCAGCCTTGCGGGACAGGGAAACTATGGCTACACCTTC
size: -; V: TRBV5-1; D: -; J: TRBJ1-2; CDR3: CASSLEARGYTF; DNA: TGCGCCAGCAGCTTGGAAGCTCGCGGCTACACCTTC
size: -; V: TRBV6-4; D: TRBD2; J: TRBJ2-2; CDR3: CASSDSSGGANTGELFF; DNA: TGTGCCAGCAGTGACTCGAGCGGGGGGGCGAACACCGGGGAGCTGTTTTTT
size: -; V: TRBV6-2/TRBV6-3; D: -; J: TRBJ1-2; CDR3: CASSYLNYGYTF; DNA: TGTGCCAGCAGTTACCTTAACTATGGCTACACCTTC
size: -; V: TRBV4-1; D: -; J: TRBJ1-1; CDR3: CASSQARRTEAFF; DNA: TGCGCCAGCAGCCAAGCTCGTCGCACTGAAGCTTTCTTT
size: -; V: TRBV18; D: TRBD1; J: TRBJ2-7; CDR3: CASSRGTDYEQYF; DNA: TGTGCCAGCTCACGGGGGACAGACTACGAGCAGTACTTC
size: -; V: TRBV3-1/TRBV3-2; D: -; J: TRBJ1-1; CDR3: CASSQVAGGTEAFF; DNA: TGTGCCAGCAGCCAAGTGGCGGGGGGCACTGAAGCTTTCTTT
size: -; V: TRBV9; D: -; J: TRBJ1-2; CDR3: CASSIRQDPVYGYTF; DNA: TGTGCCAGCAGCATCAGACAGGATCCTGTCTATGGCTACACCTTC
size: -; V: TRBV4-3; D: -; J: TRBJ1-2; CDR3: CASSQAGRRDGYTF; DNA: TGCGCCAGCAGCCAAGCTGGTCGGAGGGATGGCTACACCTTC
size: once; V: TRBV2; D: TRBD2; J: TRBJ2-1; CDR3: CASSQTSDEQFF; DNA: TGTGCCAGCAGTCAGACTAGCGATGAGCAGTTCTTC
size: once; V: TRBV13; D: -; J: TRBJ2-3; CDR3: CASSPGGRGTDTQYF; DNA: TGTGCCAGCAGCCCAGGGGGACGGGGGACAGATACGCAGTATTTT
size: -; V: TRBV5-5; D: -; J: TRBJ1-2; CDR3: CASSFAGINYGYTF; DNA: TGTGCCAGCAGCTTCGCCGGGATCAACTATGGCTACACCTTC
size: -; V: TRBV4-2; D: -; J: TRBJ1-3; CDR3: CASSQDGTPAGGNTIYF; DNA: TGTGCCAGCAGCCAAGATGGGACTCCTGCGGGGGGAAACACCATATATTTT
size: -; V: TRBV2; D: TRBD2; J: TRBJ2-5; CDR3: CASSGIAGREETQYF; DNA: TGTGCCAGCAGTGGGATAGCGGGGAGAGAAGAGACCCAGTACTTC
size: once; V: TRBV19; D: -; J: TRBJ1-5; CDR3: CASRGRLQGLYSNQPQHF; DNA: TGTGCCAGTCGAGGAAGACTACAGGGCCTGTATAGCAATCAGCCCCAGCATTTT
size: -; V: TRBV2; D: TRBD2; J: TRBJ2-2; CDR3: CASSEQLAGTGELFF; DNA: TGTGCCAGCAGTGAACAACTAGCGGGGACCGGGGAGCTGTTTTTT
size: -; V: TRBV19; D: -; J: TRBJ2-1; CDR3: CASSDRTTNADEQFF; DNA: TGTGCCAGTAGTGACAGGACGACCAACGCCGATGAGCAGTTCTTC
size: -; V: TRBV3-1/TRBV3-2; D: TRBD1; J: TRBJ2-5; CDR3: CASSPVDRVETQYF; DNA: TGTGCCAGCAGTCCTGTGGACAGGGTGGAGACCCAGTACTTC
size: -; V: TRBV5-1; D: -; J: TRBJ1-2; CDR3: CASSLGQGISDGYTF; DNA: TGCGCCAGCAGCTTAGGGCAGGGAATATCCGATGGCTACACCTTC
size: -; V: TRBV19; D: -; J: TRBJ2-7; CDR3: CASSYQQSYEQYF; DNA: TGTGCCAGTAGTTATCAACAGTCCTACGAGCAGTACTTC
size: -; V: TRBV7-2; D: TRBD1; J: TRBJ1-4; CDR3: CASSFQGGLNEKLFF; DNA: TGTGCCAGCAGCTTTCAGGGGGGCCTTAATGAAAAACTGTTTTTT
size: -; V: TRBV6-5; D: -; J: TRBJ1-5; CDR3: CASNHEGGQPQHF; DNA: TGTGCCAGCAATCACGAGGGGGGGCAGCCCCAGCATTTT
size: -; V: TRBV30; D: -; J: TRBJ1-1; CDR3: CAWGQTGRSFF; DNA: TGTGCCTGGGGCCAAACAGGGAGATCTTTCTTT
size: many; V: TRBV30; D: TRBD1; J: TRBJ1-5; CDR3: CAWSGQGAWSNQPQHF; DNA: TGTGCCTGGAGCGGACAGGGGGCCTGGAGCAATCAGCCCCAGCATTTT
size: -; V: TRBV30; D: -; J: TRBJ1-6; CDR3: CAWSVRNNSPLHF; DNA: TGTGCCTGGAGTGTCAGGAATAATTCACCCCTCCACTTT
size: -; V: TRBV29-1; D: -; J: TRBJ1-3; CDR3: CSVSESSGNTIYF; DNA: TGCAGCGTTTCGGAGAGCTCTGGAAACACCATATATTTT
size: -; V: TRBV19; D: -; J: TRBJ1-2; CDR3: CASSPGRNYGYTF; DNA: TGTGCCAGTAGCCCGGGGAGGAACTATGGCTACACCTTC
size: -; V: TRBV6-1; D: -; J: TRBJ1-2; CDR3: CASSEQRNYGYTF; DNA: TGTGCCAGCAGTGAACAGCGTAACTATGGCTACACCTTC
size: -; V: TRBV4-2; D: -; J: TRBJ1-1; CDR3: CASSQDFRDNMNTEAFF; DNA: TGTGCCAGCAGCCAAGATTTCAGGGACAACATGAACACTGAAGCTTTCTTT
size: once; V: TRBV19; D: -; J: TRBJ1-3; CDR3: CASSIGRTFLSGNTIYF; DNA: TGTGCCAGTAGTATTGGGAGGACGTTCCTTTCTGGAAACACCATATATTTT
size: -; V: TRBV6-5; D: -; J: TRBJ1-2; CDR3: CASSFRTVLSNYGYTF; DNA: TGTGCCAGCAGTTTCCGAACAGTGCTTAGTAACTATGGCTACACCTTC